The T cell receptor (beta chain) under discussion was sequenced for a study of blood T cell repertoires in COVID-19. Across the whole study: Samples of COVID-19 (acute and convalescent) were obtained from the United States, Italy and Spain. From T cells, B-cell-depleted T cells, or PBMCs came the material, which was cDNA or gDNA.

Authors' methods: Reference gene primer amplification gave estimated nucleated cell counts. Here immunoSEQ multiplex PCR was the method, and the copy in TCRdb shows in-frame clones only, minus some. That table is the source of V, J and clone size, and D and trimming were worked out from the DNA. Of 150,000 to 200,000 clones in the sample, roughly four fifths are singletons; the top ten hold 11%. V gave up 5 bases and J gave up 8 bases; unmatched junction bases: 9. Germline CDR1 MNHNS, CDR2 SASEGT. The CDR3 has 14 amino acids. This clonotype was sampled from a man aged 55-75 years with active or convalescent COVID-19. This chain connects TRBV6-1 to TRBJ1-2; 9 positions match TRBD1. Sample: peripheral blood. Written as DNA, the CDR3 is TGTGCCAGCAGTCGCCGCGGGGACAGGGACGGCTACACCTTC. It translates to CASSRRGDRDGYTF.